The T cell receptor beta chain described here comes from a study of vaccination and CD4 T cells after COVID-19. The treatment: 10-day PBMC culture with coronavirus spike peptide pools or control peptides (ViraFEST assay). CDR3 size: 18 residues. Looked up from germline, CDR1 is MNHNS and CDR2 is SASEGT. V was trimmed by 5 bases and J by 2 bases, leaving 25 bases between them. A note on this clonotype: Its matching antigen is unknown.

Sequencing of the DNA from cultured CD4+ T cells was carried out with the Oncomine TCR Beta short-read assay. TCRdb re-called the PCR reads with MiXCR, one entry per CDR3 protein. This sample yields under 8,500 distinct CDR3 sequences, of which 61% are seen a single time; approximately 17% belongs to the top ten. The starting material was cultured CD4+ T cells from blood, obtained after SARS-CoV-2 vaccination. The chain couples TRBV6-1 to TRBJ2-7; the D call may be TRBD1 or TRBD2 (5 bases each). This TCR derives from a human donor with COVID-19. The CDR3: CASSRTRGSATSPYEQYF. As DNA, the CDR3 is TGTGCCAGCAGTCGTACTCGGGGCAGCGCGACCTCCCCCTACGAGCAGTACTTC.